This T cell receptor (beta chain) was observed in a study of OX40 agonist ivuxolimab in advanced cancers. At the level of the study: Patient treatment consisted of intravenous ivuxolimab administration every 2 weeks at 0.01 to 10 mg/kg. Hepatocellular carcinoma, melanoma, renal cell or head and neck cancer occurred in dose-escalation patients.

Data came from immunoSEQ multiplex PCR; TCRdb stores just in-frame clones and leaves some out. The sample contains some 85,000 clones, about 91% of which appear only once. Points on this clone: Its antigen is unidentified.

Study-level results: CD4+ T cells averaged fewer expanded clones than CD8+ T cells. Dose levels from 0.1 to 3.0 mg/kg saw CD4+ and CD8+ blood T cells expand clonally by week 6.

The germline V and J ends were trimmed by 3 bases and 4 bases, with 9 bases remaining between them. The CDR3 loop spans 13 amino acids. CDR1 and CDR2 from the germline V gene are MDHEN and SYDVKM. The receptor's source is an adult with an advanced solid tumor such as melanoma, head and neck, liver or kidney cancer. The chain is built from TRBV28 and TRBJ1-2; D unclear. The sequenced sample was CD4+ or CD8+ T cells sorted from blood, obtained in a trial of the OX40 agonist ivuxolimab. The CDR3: CASSFRGAYGYTF. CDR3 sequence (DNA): TGTGCCAGCAGTTTCAGAGGCGCCTATGGCTACACCTTC.